The table lists the clone carrying this T cell receptor (beta chain) with many counts. These data are taken from a study of low-dose radiotherapy and immunotherapy resistance in tumors. On the study more broadly: Those assigned to Cohort 2 were treated with 1 Gy per fraction every two weeks (13 Gy in total over 26 weeks). One day prior to radiation and immunotherapy, intravenous cyclophosphamide at 200 mg/m2 was given, repeated every two weeks.

CDR1 and CDR2 (germline): SEHNR, FQNEAQ (reference sequence). CDR3 size: 16 residues. V was pared by 4 bases and J by 4 bases, with 10 bases of the junction left unmatched. Both TCRalpha and TCRbeta chains were reverse transcribed with V-gene-specific primers. TCR amplification used roughly 20 PCR cycles, a constant-region primer and a V-primer adapter. TCRdb fed the reads into MiXCR, producing one record per CDR3 protein. The data show 59,000 or so distinct CDR3 sequences, roughly 29% seen once. Regarding time point: before trial treatment. In the RACIN dose-escalation trial, donors got nivolumab plus ipilimumab with aspirin, cyclophosphamide and radiotherapy.

The sequenced sample was PBMCs, obtained before treatment. The receptor's source is a male donor with rectosigmoid adenocarcinoma. This chain connects TRBV7-9 to TRBJ2-3, with 8 bases fitting TRBD2. The CDR3 coding sequence is TGTGCCAGCAGCTGGTTACCGGGACTAGAGTCAGATACGCAGTATTTT. Amino acid sequence: CASSWLPGLESDTQYF.